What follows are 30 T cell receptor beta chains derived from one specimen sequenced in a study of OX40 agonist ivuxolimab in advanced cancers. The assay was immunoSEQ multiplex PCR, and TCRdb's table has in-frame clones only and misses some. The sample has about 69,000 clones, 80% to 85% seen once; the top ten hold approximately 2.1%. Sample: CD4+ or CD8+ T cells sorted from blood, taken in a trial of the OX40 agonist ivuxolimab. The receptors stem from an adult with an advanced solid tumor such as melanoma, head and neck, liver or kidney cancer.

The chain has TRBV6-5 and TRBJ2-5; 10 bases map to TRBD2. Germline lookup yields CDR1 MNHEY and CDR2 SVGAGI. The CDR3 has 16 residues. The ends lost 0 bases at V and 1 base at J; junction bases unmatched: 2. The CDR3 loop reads CASSYSAGGAQETQYF. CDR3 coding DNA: TGTGCCAGCAGTTACTCAGCGGGGGGGGCCCAAGAGACCCAGTACTTC.

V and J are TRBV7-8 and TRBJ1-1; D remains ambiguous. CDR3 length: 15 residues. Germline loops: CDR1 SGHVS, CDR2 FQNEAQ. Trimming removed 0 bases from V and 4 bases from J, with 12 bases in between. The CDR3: CASSLANARGTEAFF. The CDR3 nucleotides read TGTGCCAGCAGCTTAGCGAACGCGCGGGGCACTGAAGCTTTCTTT.

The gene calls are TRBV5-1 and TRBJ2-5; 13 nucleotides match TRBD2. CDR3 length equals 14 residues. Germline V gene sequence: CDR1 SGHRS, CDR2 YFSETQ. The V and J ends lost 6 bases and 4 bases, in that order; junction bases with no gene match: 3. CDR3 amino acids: CASKGLAGLETQYF. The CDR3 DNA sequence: TGCGCCAGCAAGGGACTAGCGGGACTAGAGACCCAGTACTTC.

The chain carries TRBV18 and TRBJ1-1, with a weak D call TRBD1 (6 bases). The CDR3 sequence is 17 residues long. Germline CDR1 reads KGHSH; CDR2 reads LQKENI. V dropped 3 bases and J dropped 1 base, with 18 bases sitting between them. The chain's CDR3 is CASSPRQGTPSNTEAFF. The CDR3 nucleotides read TGTGCCAGCTCACCCCGGCAGGGGACTCCCTCGAACACTGAAGCTTTCTTT. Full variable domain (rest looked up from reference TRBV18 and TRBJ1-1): NAGVMQNPRHLVRRRGQEARLRCSPMKGHSHVYWYRQLPEEGLKFMVYLQKENIIDESGMPKERFSAEFPKEGPSILRIQQVVRGDSAAYFCASSPRQGTPSNTEAFFGQGTRLTVV.

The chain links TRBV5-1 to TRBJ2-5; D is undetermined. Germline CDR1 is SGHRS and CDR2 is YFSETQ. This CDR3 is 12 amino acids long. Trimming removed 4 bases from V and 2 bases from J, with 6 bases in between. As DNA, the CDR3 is TGCGCCAGCAGCAAAAGACAAGAGACCCAGTACTTC. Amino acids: CASSKRQETQYF.

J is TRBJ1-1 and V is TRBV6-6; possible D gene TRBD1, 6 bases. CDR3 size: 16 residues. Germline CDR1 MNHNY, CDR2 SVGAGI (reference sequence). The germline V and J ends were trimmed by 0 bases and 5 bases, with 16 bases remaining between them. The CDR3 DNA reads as TGTGCCAGCAGTTACTCCTCGACAGGCCGGGGGACTGAAGCTTTCTTT. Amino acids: CASSYSSTGRGTEAFF.

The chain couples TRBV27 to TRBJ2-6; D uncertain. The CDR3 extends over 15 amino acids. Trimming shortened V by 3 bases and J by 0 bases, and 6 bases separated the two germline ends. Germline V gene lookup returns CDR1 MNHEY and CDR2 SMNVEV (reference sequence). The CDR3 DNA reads TGTGCCAGCAGTTTGGAGAACTCTGGGGCCAACGTCCTGACTTTC. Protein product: CASSLENSGANVLTF.

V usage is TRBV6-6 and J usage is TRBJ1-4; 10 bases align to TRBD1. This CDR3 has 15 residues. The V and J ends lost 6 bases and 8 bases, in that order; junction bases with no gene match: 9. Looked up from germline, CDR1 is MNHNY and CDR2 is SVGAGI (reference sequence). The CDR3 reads CASRPGQGSVEKLFF. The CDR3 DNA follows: TGTGCCAGCAGGCCGGGACAGGGGAGTGTAGAAAAACTGTTTTTT.

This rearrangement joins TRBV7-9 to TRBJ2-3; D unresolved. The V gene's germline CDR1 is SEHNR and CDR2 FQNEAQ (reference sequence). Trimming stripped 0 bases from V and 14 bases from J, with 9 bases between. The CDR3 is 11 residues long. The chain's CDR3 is CASSLATNRYF. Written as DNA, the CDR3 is TGTGCCAGCAGCTTAGCCACCAACCGGTATTTT.

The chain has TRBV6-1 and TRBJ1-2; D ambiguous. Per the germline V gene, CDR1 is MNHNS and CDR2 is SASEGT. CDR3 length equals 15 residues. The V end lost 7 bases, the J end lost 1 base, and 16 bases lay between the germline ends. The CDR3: CASNKPGSVNYGYTF. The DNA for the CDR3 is TGTGCCAGCAACAAACCGGGGTCTGTTAACTATGGCTACACCTTC.

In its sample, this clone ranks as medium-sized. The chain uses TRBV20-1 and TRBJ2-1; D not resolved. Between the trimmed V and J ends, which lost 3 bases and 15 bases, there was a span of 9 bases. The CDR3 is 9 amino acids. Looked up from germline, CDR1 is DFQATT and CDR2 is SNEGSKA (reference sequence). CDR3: CSASQSGFF. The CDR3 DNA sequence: TGCAGTGCTAGTCAGTCGGGGTTCTTC.

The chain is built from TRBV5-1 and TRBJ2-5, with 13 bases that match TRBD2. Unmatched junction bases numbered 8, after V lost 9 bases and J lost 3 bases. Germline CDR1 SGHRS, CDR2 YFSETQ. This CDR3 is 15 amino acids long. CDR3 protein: CATRHGLAGEETQYF. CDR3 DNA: TGCGCCACCAGACACGGACTAGCGGGGGAAGAGACCCAGTACTTC.

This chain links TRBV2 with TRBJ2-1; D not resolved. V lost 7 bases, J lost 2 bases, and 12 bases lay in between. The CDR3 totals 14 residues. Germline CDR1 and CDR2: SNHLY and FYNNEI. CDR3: CASTATAAYNEQFF. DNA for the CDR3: TGTGCCAGCACCGCAACAGCTGCCTACAATGAGCAGTTCTTC.

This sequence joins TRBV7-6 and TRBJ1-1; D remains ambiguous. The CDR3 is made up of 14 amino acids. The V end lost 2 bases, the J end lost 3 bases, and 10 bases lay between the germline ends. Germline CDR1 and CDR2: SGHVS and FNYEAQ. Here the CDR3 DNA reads TGTGCCAGCAGCTTAATGGGTGGGGACACTGAAGCTTTCTTT. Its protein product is CASSLMGGDTEAFF.

This chain's CDR3 is CASSPDRARETQYF. CDR3 DNA sequence: TGTGCCAGCTCACCTGACAGGGCACGAGAGACCCAGTACTTC. The chain links TRBV18 to TRBJ2-5, with 7 bases aligning to TRBD1. CDR1 KGHSH and CDR2 LQKENI come from the germline V gene. Trimming cost V 3 bases and J 4 bases; bases outside gene matches: 5. The CDR3 is made up of 14 amino acids.

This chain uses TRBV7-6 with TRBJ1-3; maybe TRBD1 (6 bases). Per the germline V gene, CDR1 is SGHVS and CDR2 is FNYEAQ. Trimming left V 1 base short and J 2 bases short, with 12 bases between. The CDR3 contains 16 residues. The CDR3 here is CASSLDMGGTGNTIYF. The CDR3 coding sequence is TGTGCCAGCAGCTTAGATATGGGGGGCACTGGAAACACCATATATTTT.

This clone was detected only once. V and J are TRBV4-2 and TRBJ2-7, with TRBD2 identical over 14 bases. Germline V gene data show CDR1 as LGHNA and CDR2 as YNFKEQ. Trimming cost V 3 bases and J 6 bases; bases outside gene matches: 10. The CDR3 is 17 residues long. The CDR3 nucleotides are TGTGCCAGCAGCCACCCCGGGACTAGCGGGAGTAGATTCGAGCAGTACTTC. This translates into CASSHPGTSGSRFEQYF.

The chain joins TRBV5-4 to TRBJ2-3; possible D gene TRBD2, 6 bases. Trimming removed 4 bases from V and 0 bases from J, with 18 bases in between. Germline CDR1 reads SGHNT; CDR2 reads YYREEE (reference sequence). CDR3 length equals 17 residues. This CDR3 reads CASSPGTVDPSTDTQYF. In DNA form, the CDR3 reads TGTGCCAGCAGCCCCGGGACTGTAGATCCTAGCACAGATACGCAGTATTTT.

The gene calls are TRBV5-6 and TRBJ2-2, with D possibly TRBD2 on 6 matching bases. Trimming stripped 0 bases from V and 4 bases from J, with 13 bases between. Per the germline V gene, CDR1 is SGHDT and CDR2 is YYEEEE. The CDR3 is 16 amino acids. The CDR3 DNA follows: TGTGCCAGCAGCTTGGGGCTAGTCGGGGGCACCGGGGAGCTGTTTTTT. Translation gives CASSLGLVGGTGELFF.

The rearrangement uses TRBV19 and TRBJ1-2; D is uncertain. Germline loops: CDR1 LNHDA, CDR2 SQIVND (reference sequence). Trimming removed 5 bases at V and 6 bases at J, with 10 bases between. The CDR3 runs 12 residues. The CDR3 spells CASSPSGDGYTF. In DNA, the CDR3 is TGTGCCAGTAGTCCCTCTGGAGATGGCTACACCTTC.

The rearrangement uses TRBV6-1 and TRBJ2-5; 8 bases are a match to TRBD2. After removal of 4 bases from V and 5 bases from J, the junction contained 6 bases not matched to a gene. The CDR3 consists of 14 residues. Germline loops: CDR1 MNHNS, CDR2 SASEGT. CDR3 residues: CASSGAGGQETQYF. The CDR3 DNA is TGTGCCAGCAGTGGGGCGGGGGGCCAGGAGACCCAGTACTTC.

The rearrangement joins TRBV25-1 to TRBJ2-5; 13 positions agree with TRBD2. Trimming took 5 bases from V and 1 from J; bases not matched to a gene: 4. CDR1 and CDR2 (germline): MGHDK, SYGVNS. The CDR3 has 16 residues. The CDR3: CASSTGTSGAQETQYF. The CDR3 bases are TGTGCCAGCAGTACTGGGACTAGCGGGGCCCAAGAGACCCAGTACTTC. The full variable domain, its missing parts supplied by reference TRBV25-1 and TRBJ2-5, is EADIYQTPRYLVIGTGKKITLECSQTMGHDKMYWYQQDPGMELHLIHYSYGVNSTEKGDLSSESTVSRIRTEHFPLTLESARPSHTSQYLCASSTGTSGAQETQYFGPGTRLLVL.

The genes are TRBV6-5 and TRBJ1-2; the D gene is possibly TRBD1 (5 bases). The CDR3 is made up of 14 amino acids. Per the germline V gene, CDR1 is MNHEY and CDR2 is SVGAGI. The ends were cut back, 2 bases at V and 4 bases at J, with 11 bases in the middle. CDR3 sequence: CASSYRGTAYGYTF. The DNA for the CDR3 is TGTGCCAGCAGTTACCGGGGGACCGCCTATGGCTACACCTTC.

CDR3 region: CASSGTGGGANVLTF. The CDR3 nucleotides read TGTGCCAGCTCGGGGACAGGTGGTGGGGCCAACGTCCTGACTTTC. V and J are TRBV18 and TRBJ2-6; TRBD1 matches at 8 bases. V lost 6 bases and J lost 3; bases outside the gene matches: 4. The CDR3 consists of 15 residues. Germline V CDR1 and CDR2: KGHSH, LQKENI. Full variable domain (outside the CDR3, taken from reference TRBV18 and TRBJ2-6): NAGVMQNPRHLVRRRGQEARLRCSPMKGHSHVYWYRQLPEEGLKFMVYLQKENIIDESGMPKERFSAEFPKEGPSILRIQQVVRGDSAAYFCASSGTGGGANVLTFGAGSRLTVL.

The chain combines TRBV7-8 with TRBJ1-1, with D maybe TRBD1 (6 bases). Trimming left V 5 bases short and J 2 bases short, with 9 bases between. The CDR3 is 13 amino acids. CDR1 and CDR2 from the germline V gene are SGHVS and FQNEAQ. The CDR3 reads CASSNRVNTEAFF. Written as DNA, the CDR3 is TGTGCCAGCAGCAACAGGGTAAACACTGAAGCTTTCTTT. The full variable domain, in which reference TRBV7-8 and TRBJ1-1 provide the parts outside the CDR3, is GAGVSQSPRYKVAKRGQDVALRCDPISGHVSLFWYQQALGQGPEFLTYFQNEAQLDKSGLPSDRFFAERPEGSVSTLKIQRTQQEDSAVYLCASSNRVNTEAFFGQGTRLTVV.

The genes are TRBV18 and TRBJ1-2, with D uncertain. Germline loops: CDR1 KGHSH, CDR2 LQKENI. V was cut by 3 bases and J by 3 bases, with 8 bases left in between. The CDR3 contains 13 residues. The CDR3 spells CASSPDGDYGYTF. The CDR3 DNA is TGTGCCAGCTCACCTGACGGCGACTATGGCTACACCTTC.

The CDR3 nucleotides are TGTGCCAGCTCACCTTCCGGACAGGGTAGCACCGGGGAGCTGTTTTTT. It yields the protein CASSPSGQGSTGELFF. V usage is TRBV18 and J usage is TRBJ2-2; 8 nucleotides line up with TRBD1. This CDR3 is 16 amino acids long. The V and J ends lost 3 bases and 4 bases, in that order; junction bases with no gene match: 7. Germline loops: CDR1 KGHSH, CDR2 LQKENI.

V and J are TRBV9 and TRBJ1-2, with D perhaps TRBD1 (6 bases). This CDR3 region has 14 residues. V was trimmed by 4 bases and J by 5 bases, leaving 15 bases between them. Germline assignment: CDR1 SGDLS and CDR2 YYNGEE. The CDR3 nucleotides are TGTGCCAGCAGCACAGGGAATGTGGAGTATGGCTACACCTTC. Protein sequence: CASSTGNVEYGYTF.

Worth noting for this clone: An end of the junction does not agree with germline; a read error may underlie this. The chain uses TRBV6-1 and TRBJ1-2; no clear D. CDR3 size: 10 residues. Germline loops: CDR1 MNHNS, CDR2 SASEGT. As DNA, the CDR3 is TGTGCCAGCAGTGAATTAGGGCAACGCTTC. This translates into CASSELGQRF.

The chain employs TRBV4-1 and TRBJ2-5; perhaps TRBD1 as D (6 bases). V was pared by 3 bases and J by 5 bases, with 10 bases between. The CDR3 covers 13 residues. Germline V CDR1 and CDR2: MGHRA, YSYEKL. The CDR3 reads CASSHYREETQYF. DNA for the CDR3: TGCGCCAGCAGCCACTACAGGGAGGAGACCCAGTACTTC.